This TCR beta chain was sequenced for a study of vaccination and CD4 T cells after COVID-19. For the study at large: Six males and four females constituted the convalescent cohort, two of whom were Hispanic. Vaccinees got either two BNT162b2 doses or two mRNA-1273 doses.

Study results and limitations: The median count of SARS-CoV-2-reactive clonotypes rose from roughly 21 to 40, not significantly. Convalescent patients had a median 86.3% of reactive clones appearing only post-vaccination.

As concerns this clonotype: Its antigen is undetermined.

MiXCR was run by TCRdb on the PCR reads, yielding one entry per CDR3 protein. In the table there are some 25,000 distinct CDR3 sequences, 51% of which are singletons. J lost 8 bases, V lost 6 bases, and 10 bases had no gene match. The germline V gene encodes CDR1 DFQATT and CDR2 SNEGSKA (reference sequence). This CDR3 contains 13 residues. The clonotype comes from a human donor who had recovered from COVID-19. This specimen was CD4+ T cells from blood, taken before SARS-CoV-2 vaccination. The chain carries TRBV20-1 and TRBJ2-3; 8 bases are shared with TRBD2. The CDR3 coding sequence is TGCAGTGCACCGGGACTACGGGGGGGTACGCAGTATTTT. It encodes CSAPGLRGGTQYF.